This passage covers 19 T cell receptor beta chains from one sample sequenced in a study of blood T cell repertoires in COVID-19. The method was immunoSEQ multiplex PCR; TCRdb's version includes in-frame clones alone and lacks a portion of them. The data contain 350,000 to 450,000 clones, roughly nine tenths of them singletons. Sequencing used PBMCs or T cells enriched from blood (not recorded which). The receptors shown here come from a man aged 25 to 40 who had recovered from COVID-19.

V is TRBV3-1 (or the pseudogene TRBV3-2) and J is TRBJ2-3; maybe TRBD2 (5 bases). CDR1 is LGHDT, CDR2 YNNKEL, per germline (reference sequence). The CDR3 covers 16 residues. V lost 0 bases and J lost 0, with 10 bases in between. CDR3 nucleotides: TGTGCCAGCAGCCAAGAGGCGGGTTCTAGCACAGATACGCAGTATTTT. It yields the protein CASSQEAGSSTDTQYF.

The chain recombines TRBV11-2 with TRBJ1-2; 7 bases fit TRBD1. V lost 1 base and J lost 6; bases outside the gene matches: 14. The CDR3 loop spans 17 amino acids. Germline CDR1 is SGHAT and CDR2 is FQNNGV. The DNA of the CDR3 is TGTGCCAGCAGCTTAGGGTTCGCGGGACAGCTGGAGAATGGCTACACCTTC. Encoded protein: CASSLGFAGQLENGYTF.

This clone was detected once. The genes are TRBV7-9 and TRBJ2-1; 13 bases are a match to TRBD2. V was pared by 5 bases and J by 9 bases, with 7 bases of the junction left unmatched. The CDR3 extends over 15 amino acids. Germline V lookup: CDR1 SEHNR, CDR2 FQNEAQ (reference sequence). CDR3 bases: TGTGCCAGCAGCAAACTAGCGGGAGGGTTTGCTGAGCAGTTCTTC. This gives the protein CASSKLAGGFAEQFF. Supplemented by reference TRBV7-9 and TRBJ2-1, the full variable domain reads DTGVSQNPRHKITKRGQNVTFRCDPISEHNRLYWYRQTLGQGPEFLTYFQNEAQLEKSRLLSDRFSAERPKGSFSTLEIQRTEQGDSAMYLCASSKLAGGFAEQFFGPGTRLTVL.

The chain employs TRBV27 and TRBJ2-3, with TRBD2 matching over 12 bases. The germline gives CDR1 MNHEY, CDR2 SMNVEV (reference sequence). V lost 2 bases to trimming and J lost 3 bases; unmatched junction nucleotides: 3. CDR3 length: 16 residues. In DNA, the CDR3 is TGTGCCAGCAGTTTAAGCGGACTAGCGGGGACAGATACGCAGTATTTT. Its protein product is CASSLSGLAGTDTQYF.

This clone came up once. The V gene is TRBV2, the J gene TRBJ1-2; 12 positions agree with TRBD1. Germline V gives CDR1 SNHLY, CDR2 FYNNEI. The length of the CDR3 is 18 residues. The V gene end was trimmed by 6 bases and the J gene end by 3 bases; junction bases not matched to a gene: 14. The CDR3 DNA sequence: TGTGCCAGCAGACCTCCGGGACAGGGGGCCTTTATTGACTATGGCTACACCTTC. It translates to CASRPPGQGAFIDYGYTF.

This clone was recorded once. This chain connects TRBV5-5 to TRBJ1-5, with D possibly matching TRBD1 (6 bases). V was cut by 3 bases and J by 4 bases, with 17 bases left in between. Germline lookup yields CDR1 SGHKS and CDR2 YYEKEE (reference sequence). The CDR3 spans 16 residues. CDR3 nucleotide sequence: TGTGCCAGCAGCTGGCAGGGAGTGGGGGCGAATCAGCCCCAGCATTTT. Translated: CASSWQGVGANQPQHF.

This chain uses TRBV28 with TRBJ1-5; no clear D. The germline V gene encodes CDR1 MDHEN and CDR2 SYDVKM. This CDR3 spans 12 amino acids. Trimming stripped 7 bases from V and 9 bases from J, with 13 bases between. The CDR3 coding sequence is TGTGCCAGCACCCCCCCCGGGAGGCCCCAGCATTTT. As protein: CASTPPGRPQHF.

The rearrangement links TRBV5-1 to TRBJ2-1, with D unresolved. The CDR3 totals 13 residues. Trimming pared 2 bases from V and 6 bases from J, leaving 9 bases between. CDR1 SGHRS and CDR2 YFSETQ come from the germline V gene. This chain's CDR3 is CASSFEAINEQFF. CDR3 in DNA: TGCGCCAGCAGCTTTGAGGCAATCAATGAGCAGTTCTTC.

CDR3 protein: CASSFNRGAYTEAFF. The CDR3 coding sequence is TGTGCCAGCAGCTTTAACAGGGGGGCTTACACTGAAGCTTTCTTT. The chain has TRBV28 and TRBJ1-1; 8 nucleotides align to TRBD1. V dropped 6 bases and J dropped 3; count of bases not matched to a gene: 9. This CDR3 comprises 15 residues. Germline assignment: CDR1 MDHEN and CDR2 SYDVKM.

The CDR3 region has the DNA TGCGCCAGCAGCTTGGTTGGTAGCGACTACAATGAGCAGTTCTTC. Its translation is CASSLVGSDYNEQFF. The V and J genes are TRBV5-1 and TRBJ2-1, with a weak D call TRBD2 (5 bases). Trimming removed 0 bases at V and 3 bases at J, with 10 bases between. The CDR3 runs 15 residues. CDR1 SGHRS and CDR2 YFSETQ come from the germline V gene. Full variable domain (rest looked up from reference TRBV5-1 and TRBJ2-1): KAGVTQTPRYLIKTRGQQVTLSCSPISGHRSVSWYQQTPGQGLQFLFEYFSETQRNKGNFPGRFSGRQFSNSRSEMNVSTLELGDSALYLCASSLVGSDYNEQFFGPGTRLTVL.

The gene calls are TRBV9 and TRBJ2-7; 7 bases align to TRBD1. The CDR3 is 15 amino acids. J lost 0 bases, V lost 4 bases, and 7 bases had no gene match. Per germline, CDR1 SGDLS and CDR2 YYNGEE. This chain's CDR3 is CASSTGQAASYEQYF. As DNA, the CDR3 is TGTGCCAGCAGCACCGGACAGGCTGCCTCCTACGAGCAGTACTTC.

J is TRBJ2-1 and V is TRBV12-5; 10 bases match TRBD2. CDR1 and CDR2 from the germline V gene are LGHNT and FRNRAP. After removal of 7 bases from V and 10 bases from J, the junction contained 16 bases not matched to a gene. The CDR3 has 16 amino acids. CDR3 in DNA: TGTGCTAGTGTTTCTAGGACTAGCGGCCCCTCGGCCGAGCAGTTCTTC. Translated: CASVSRTSGPSAEQFF.

The chain employs TRBV29-1 and TRBJ2-5; a possible D gene is TRBD1 (5 bases). V was cut by 5 bases and J by 5 bases, with 12 bases left in between. Germline lookup yields CDR1 SQVTM and CDR2 ANQGSEA. The CDR3 runs to 12 residues. CDR3 in DNA: TGCAGCGTTCTACAGGACGGGGAGACCCAGTACTTC. Its protein product is CSVLQDGETQYF.

V and J are TRBV18 and TRBJ2-1; 9 bases fit TRBD2. Losses at the gene ends were 8 bases for V and 7 bases for J; bases not matched to a gene: 9. CDR1 is KGHSH, CDR2 LQKENI, per germline. The CDR3 has 14 residues. The CDR3 DNA sequence: TGTGCCAGCCGACCGGCGGGAGGGGGGAATGAGCAGTTCTTC. Translated: CASRPAGGGNEQFF.

The J gene is TRBJ2-4, the V gene TRBV10-1, with D tentatively TRBD2 (5 bases). V shed 2 bases and J shed 7 bases, with 12 bases lying between them. This CDR3 contains 14 residues. The germline V gene has CDR1 WNHNN and CDR2 SYGVQD (reference sequence). The CDR3 is CASSESGRRNIQYF. CDR3 sequence (DNA): TGCGCCAGCAGTGAGAGCGGCCGGAGGAACATTCAGTACTTC.

The chain couples TRBV18 to TRBJ1-5; D is undetermined. Deletions cut 6 bases from V and 4 bases from J, with 13 bases between. The germline CDR1 and CDR2 sequences are KGHSH and LQKENI. The CDR3 length is 14 residues. The CDR3 sequence is CASSPIDRNQPQHF. The CDR3, as DNA: TGTGCCAGCTCCCCCATTGATCGGAATCAGCCCCAGCATTTT.

This clone was counted only a few times. The CDR3 is CASSEAGRLNQPQHF. The DNA for the CDR3 is TGCGCCAGCAGTGAGGCGGGGCGACTAAATCAGCCCCAGCATTTT. This chain uses TRBV10-2 with TRBJ1-5; possibly TRBD1 for D (5 bases). The CDR3 is made up of 15 amino acids. The V end lost 2 bases, the J end lost 4 bases, and 12 bases lay between the germline ends. Germline V gene data show CDR1 as WSHSY and CDR2 as SAAADI.

V usage is TRBV11-2 and J usage is TRBJ1-3; 8 positions match TRBD1. Trimming took 8 bases from V and 2 from J; bases not matched to a gene: 8. Looked up from germline, CDR1 is SGHAT and CDR2 is FQNNGV. This CDR3 contains 15 residues. The CDR3 sequence is CASAQDRVAGNTIYF. The DNA for the CDR3 is TGTGCCAGCGCCCAGGACAGGGTAGCTGGAAACACCATATATTTT.

The chain links TRBV19 to TRBJ2-7; 8 bases are shared with TRBD2. The CDR3 sequence is 15 residues long. Germline CDR1 and CDR2: LNHDA and SQIVND (reference sequence). V trimming: 6 bases; J trimming: 0 bases; junction bases outside the gene matches: 7. CDR3 amino acids: CASSRSGTSSYEQYF. The CDR3 DNA reads TGTGCCAGTAGCCGTAGCGGGACAAGCTCCTACGAGCAGTACTTC.